These 6 T cell receptor beta chains were all obtained from the same sample, sequenced in a study of shared clonotypes between healthy human individuals. TCRdb's copy holds only in-frame clones and misses some; the assay was immunoSEQ multiplex PCR. The repertoire holds 850,000 to 1,200,000 clones, with around four fifths as singletons. The specimen sequenced was memory CD4+ T cells sorted from blood. Subset given: CD45RA-negative fraction. Receptors originate from a man aged 18 to 30 in good health.

The J gene is TRBJ1-5, the V gene TRBV7-2; unclear D gene. V lost 1 base and J 2 bases, leaving 12 bases between the germline ends. Germline V gene sequence: CDR1 SGHTA, CDR2 FQGNSA. There are 16 residues in the CDR3. In DNA, the CDR3 is TGTGCCAGCAGCTTAGAATGGGTGAGGGGCAATCAGCCCCAGCATTTT. Amino acid sequence: CASSLEWVRGNQPQHF.

Here the CDR3 reads CASSLAGKGSEKLFF. The CDR3 DNA sequence: TGTGCCAGCAGCTTGGCAGGGAAGGGGAGCGAAAAACTGTTTTTT. This chain joins TRBV5-4 and TRBJ1-4, with D tentatively TRBD1 (5 bases). Germline V gives CDR1 SGHNT, CDR2 YYREEE (reference sequence). Trimming took 0 bases from V and 8 from J, leaving 14 bases between them. This CDR3 has 15 residues.

This sequence joins TRBV6-6 and TRBJ1-6; 8 nucleotides line up with TRBD1. The CDR3 runs 15 residues. The germline CDR1 and CDR2 sequences are MNHNY and SVGAGI (reference sequence). Unmatched junction bases numbered 6, after V lost 6 bases and J lost 5 bases. The DNA of the CDR3 is TGTGCCAGCAGCTCCGGACAGGGTGATAATTCACCCCTCCACTTT. It yields the protein CASSSGQGDNSPLHF.

This clone appeared a single time. J is TRBJ1-2 and V is TRBV2, with a weak D call TRBD1 (6 bases). This CDR3 has 15 amino acids. Germline V gene data show CDR1 as SNHLY and CDR2 as FYNNEI. Trimming removed 3 bases from V and 2 bases from J, with 13 bases in between. The CDR3 loop is CASSDAGQTNYGYTF. DNA of the CDR3: TGTGCCAGCAGTGATGCCGGACAGACCAACTATGGCTACACCTTC.

The rearrangement joins TRBV20-1 to TRBJ2-1, with unresolved D. V lost 1 base, J lost 9 bases, and 4 bases lay in between. In germline, CDR1 is DFQATT, CDR2 SNEGSKA (reference sequence). This CDR3 has 10 amino acids. CDR3 bases: TGCAGTGCTAGAGGGGCTGAGCAGTTCTTC. Protein: CSARGAEQFF.

In this sample, this clone turned up once. The chain joins TRBV15 to TRBJ2-3, with 12 bases lining up with TRBD1. Per germline, CDR1 LNHNV and CDR2 YYDKDF (reference sequence). The CDR3 is made up of 16 amino acids. V was clipped by 3 bases and J by 5 bases; unmatched bases: 6. The CDR3 nucleotides read TGTGCCACCAGCAGGGGGGACAGGGGGCTTCAAGATACGCAGTATTTT. Its translation: CATSRGDRGLQDTQYF.